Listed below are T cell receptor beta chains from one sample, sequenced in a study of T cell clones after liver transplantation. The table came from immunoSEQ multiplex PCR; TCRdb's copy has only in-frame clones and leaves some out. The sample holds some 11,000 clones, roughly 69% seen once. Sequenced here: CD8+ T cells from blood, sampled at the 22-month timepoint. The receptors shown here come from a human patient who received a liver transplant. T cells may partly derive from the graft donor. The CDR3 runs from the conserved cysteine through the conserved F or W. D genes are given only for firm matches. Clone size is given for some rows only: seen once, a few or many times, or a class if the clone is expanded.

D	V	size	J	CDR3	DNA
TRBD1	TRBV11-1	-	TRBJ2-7	CASSLKGQGITF	TGTGCCAGCAGCTTAAAGGGACAGGGGATTACCTTC
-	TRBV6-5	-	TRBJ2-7	CASSYSVGGSYEQYF	TGTGCCAGCAGTTACTCAGTGGGGGGTTCCTACGAGCAGTACTTC
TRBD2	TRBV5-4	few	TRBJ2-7	CASSTSGGAYEQYF	TGTGCCAGCAGCACTAGCGGGGGGGCCTACGAGCAGTACTTC
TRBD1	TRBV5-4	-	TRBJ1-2	CASSPGTEADYGYTF	TGTGCCAGCAGCCCTGGGACAGAGGCCGACTATGGCTACACCTTC
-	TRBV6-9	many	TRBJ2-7	CASSRGEQYF	TGTGCCAGCAGTCGGGGCGAGCAGTACTTC
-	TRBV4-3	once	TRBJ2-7	CASSQDRGGQTYYYEQYF	TGCGCCAGCAGCCAAGATCGAGGAGGACAGACCTACTACTACGAGCAGTACTTC
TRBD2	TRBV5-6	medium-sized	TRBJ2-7	CASSLVGLAGRMYF	TGTGCCAGCAGCTTGGTGGGACTAGCGGGACGCATGTACTTC
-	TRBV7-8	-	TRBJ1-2	CASSLHSTDHYGYTF	TGTGCCAGCAGCTTACATTCGACAGACCACTATGGCTACACCTTC
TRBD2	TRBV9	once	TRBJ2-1	CASSVASGSPNTYEQFF	TGTGCCAGCAGCGTAGCTAGCGGGAGCCCCAATACGTATGAGCAGTTCTTC
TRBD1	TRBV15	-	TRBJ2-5	CATRDRLQETQYF	TGTGCCACACGGGACAGGCTACAAGAGACCCAGTACTTC
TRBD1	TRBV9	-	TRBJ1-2	CASSVGTGLSNYGYTF	TGTGCCAGCAGCGTAGGGACAGGACTTTCTAACTATGGCTACACCTTC
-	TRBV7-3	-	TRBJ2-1	CASSLSTNGNHEQFF	TGTGCCAGCAGCTTATCGACTAATGGGAATCATGAGCAGTTCTTC
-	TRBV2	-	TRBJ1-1	CASSELGWATEAFF	TGTGCCAGCAGTGAATTGGGTTGGGCCACTGAAGCTTTCTTT
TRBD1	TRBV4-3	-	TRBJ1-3	CASSHGTGNTIYF	TGCGCCAGCAGCCACGGGACAGGGAACACCATATATTTT
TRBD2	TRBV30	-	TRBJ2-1	CAWSLAGYNEQFF	TGTGCCTGGAGTCTAGCGGGGTACAATGAGCAGTTCTTC
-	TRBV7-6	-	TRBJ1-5	CASSLASGVSNQPQHF	TGTGCCAGCAGCTTAGCGTCGGGGGTCAGCAATCAGCCCCAGCATTTT
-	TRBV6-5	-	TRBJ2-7	CASSYFYEQYF	TGTGCCAGCAGTTACTTTTACGAGCAGTACTTC
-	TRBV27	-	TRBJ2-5	CASSPAANQETQYF	TGTGCCAGCAGCCCCGCGGCGAATCAAGAGACCCAGTACTTC
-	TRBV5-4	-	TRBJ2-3	CASSFRADGQYF	TGTGCCAGCAGCTTTCGAGCGGACGGGCAGTATTTT
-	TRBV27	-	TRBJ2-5	CASSLISQETQYF	TGTGCCAGCAGTTTGATCTCCCAAGAGACCCAGTACTTC
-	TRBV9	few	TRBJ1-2	CASGGTGYGIDGYTF	TGTGCCAGCGGAGGAACAGGATATGGGATTGATGGCTACACCTTC
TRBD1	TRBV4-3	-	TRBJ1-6	CASSQGQKGSPLHF	TGCGCCAGCAGCCAGGGACAGAAGGGTTCACCCCTCCACTTT
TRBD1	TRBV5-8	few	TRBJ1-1	CASSPWSGQDTEAFF	TGTGCCAGCAGCCCCTGGAGCGGACAGGATACTGAAGCTTTCTTT
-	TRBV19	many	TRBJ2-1	CASSMGREQFF	TGTGCCAGTAGTATGGGACGGGAGCAGTTCTTC
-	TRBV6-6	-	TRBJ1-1	CASSYGSTTEAFF	TGTGCCAGCAGTTACGGCAGCACCACTGAAGCTTTCTTT
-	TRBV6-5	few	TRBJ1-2	CASSYPGHLVF	TGTGCCAGCAGTTACCCCGGACATCTCGTCTTC
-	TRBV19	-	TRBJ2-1	CASSTSIPLRDPRAEQFF	TGTGCCAGTAGTACCTCGATCCCCCTACGGGATCCTCGGGCTGAGCAGTTCTTC
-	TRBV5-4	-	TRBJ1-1	CASSLAEYTEAFF	TGTGCCAGCAGCTTGGCAGAGTACACTGAAGCTTTCTTT
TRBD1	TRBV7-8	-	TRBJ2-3	CASSSGQGAYSQYF	TGTGCCAGCAGCTCGGGACAGGGGGCATATTCGCAGTATTTT
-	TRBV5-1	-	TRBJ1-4	CASSLAAVGLDEKLFF	TGCGCCAGCAGCTTGGCTGCCGTAGGTCTCGATGAAAAACTGTTTTTT
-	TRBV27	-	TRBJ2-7	CASSRGTVSYEQYF	TGTGCCAGCAGTCGGGGGACAGTCTCCTACGAGCAGTACTTC
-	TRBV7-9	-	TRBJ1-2	CASSFSTGNSYGYTF	TGTGCCAGCAGCTTTAGTACAGGGAACAGCTATGGCTACACCTTC
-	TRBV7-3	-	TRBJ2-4	CASSLTGENIQYF	TGTGCCAGCAGCTTAACAGGGGAAAACATTCAGTACTTC
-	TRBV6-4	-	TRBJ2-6	CASSDTGSSGANVLTF	TGTGCCAGCAGTGACACAGGCTCCTCTGGGGCCAACGTCCTGACTTTC
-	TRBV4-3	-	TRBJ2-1	CASSLGTRDTYNEQFF	TGCGCCAGCAGCCTGGGGACCCGGGACACTTACAATGAGCAGTTCTTC
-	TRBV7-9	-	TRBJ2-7	CASTDRTYEQYF	TGTGCCAGCACCGACAGGACCTACGAGCAGTACTTC
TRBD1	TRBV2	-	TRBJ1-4	CASTSPTGGASGEKLFF	TGTGCCAGCACCTCCCCGACAGGGGGCGCGTCGGGCGAAAAACTGTTTTTT
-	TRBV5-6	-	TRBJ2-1	CASSSVGGPEQFF	TGTGCCAGCAGCTCGGTGGGGGGGCCTGAGCAGTTCTTC
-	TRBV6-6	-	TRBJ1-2	CASSLSVGAHTSGYTF	TGTGCCAGCAGTCTATCAGTTGGGGCGCATACGAGTGGCTACACCTTC
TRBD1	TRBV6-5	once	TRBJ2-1	CASSSIKGAIGGQFF	TGTGCCAGCAGTTCCATTAAGGGGGCTATTGGTGGGCAGTTCTTC
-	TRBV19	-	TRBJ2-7	CASSLTVGMAYEQYF	TGTGCCAGTAGCCTAACAGTGGGTATGGCCTACGAGCAGTACTTC